The clone carrying this T cell receptor (beta chain) was counted once. The data were taken from a study of blood T cell repertoires in COVID-19. Turning to the study itself: Cohort 3 recovered donors had two negative PCRs, clearance, or symptom resolution.

All enrollees were about 18 to 90 years old and from approximately 24 US areas. Trimming removed 1 base from V and 6 bases from J, with 19 bases in between. This CDR3 has 15 residues. CDR1 and CDR2 (germline): GTSNPN, SVGIG (reference sequence). In the original analysis: Amplified reference gene primers provided the basis for estimating nucleated cell counts. The protocol was immunoSEQ multiplex PCR, while the TCRdb copy is restricted to in-frame clones and leaves out a portion. From that table come the V and J calls and clone size; the DNA was used to work out D and trimming. The sample lists about 280,000 clones; 70% to 90% were seen once.

The TCR was taken from an older woman in a cohort exposed to, infected with or recovered from COVID-19 (not recorded which). The chain has TRBV30 and TRBJ2-7; perhaps TRBD1 as D (5 bases). Specimen: PBMCs or T cells enriched from blood (not recorded which). The CDR3 loop reads CAWSALSGQRGEQYF. The CDR3 DNA reads TGTGCCTGGAGTGCACTCTCCGGACAAAGGGGCGAGCAGTACTTC.